These 22 T cell receptor beta chains were sequenced from one sample in a study of blood T cell repertoires in COVID-19 (TCRdb year 2020). Libraries were prepared through the immunoSEQ multiplex PCR assay. Not all clones reach the TCRdb copy of this immuneACCESS table, which keeps in-frame sequences only. Checked studies attribute under half of the gap to unresolved V genes and leave the rest unexplained. The sample table lists 300,000 or so clones, over 80% of them with a count of one. Of the sample, about 1.6% is held by the ten largest clones. Specimen: peripheral blood. Source of these receptors: a woman aged 40-49 years who had recovered from COVID-19.

This clone was observed once. The gene calls are TRBV27 and TRBJ2-3, with D possibly matching TRBD2 (6 bases). CDR1 and CDR2 from the germline V gene are MNHEY and SMNVEV (reference sequence). There are 15 residues in the CDR3. V lost 3 bases, J lost 0 bases, and 10 bases lay in between. CDR3 DNA: TGTGCCAGCAGTTTCCGGGACTCTAGCACAGATACGCAGTATTTT. Translating it yields CASSFRDSSTDTQYF.

The chain recombines TRBV5-1 with TRBJ1-5; 10 bases agree with TRBD1. The V segment lost 3 bases and the J segment 7 bases; nucleotides outside the gene matches: 4. Per germline, CDR1 SGHRS and CDR2 YFSETQ. CDR3 size: 14 residues. The CDR3 nucleotides are TGCGCCAGCAGCTCTGGGACAGGGGCCCAGCCCCAGCATTTT. It codes for CASSSGTGAQPQHF.

The V and J genes are TRBV18 and TRBJ1-5; D unresolved. This CDR3 is built from 14 residues. Germline CDR1 and CDR2: KGHSH and LQKENI. V was cut by 3 bases and J by 0 bases, with 6 bases left in between. Here the CDR3 DNA reads TGTGCCAGCTCACCGACATATAGCAATCAGCCCCAGCATTTT. As protein: CASSPTYSNQPQHF.

V usage is TRBV13 and J usage is TRBJ1-1, with D hard to call. The CDR3 is 14 residues long. V was trimmed by 0 bases and J by 4 bases, leaving 9 bases between them. Germline V gene sequence: CDR1 PRHDT, CDR2 FYEKMQ (reference sequence). CDR3 loop: CASSLGFGVTEAFF. The CDR3 region has the DNA TGTGCCAGCAGCTTAGGGTTCGGGGTCACTGAAGCTTTCTTT.

This chain links TRBV6-6 with TRBJ1-1; TRBD1 is a possible D gene (5 bases). With 1 base removed from V and 3 bases from J, the gap between germline ends came to 12 bases. CDR3 length equals 15 residues. The V gene's germline CDR1 is MNHNY and CDR2 SVGAGI (reference sequence). The CDR3 loop reads CASSYFQGRYTEAFF. In DNA, the CDR3 is TGTGCCAGCAGTTACTTTCAGGGAAGGTACACTGAAGCTTTCTTT.

The J gene is TRBJ1-2, the V gene TRBV2, with no clear D. The CDR3 extends over 13 amino acids. Germline-derived CDR1 and CDR2 are SNHLY and FYNNEI. V lost 4 bases to trimming and J lost 8 bases, with 14 bases between them. The CDR3 loop is CASSATPGEGYTF. Written as DNA, the CDR3 is TGTGCCAGCAGTGCGACTCCCGGTGAAGGCTACACCTTC.

A single count supports this clone. The chain links TRBV11-1 to TRBJ2-1, with D perhaps TRBD2 (6 bases). Trimming removed 6 bases at V and 8 bases at J, with 14 bases between. Germline CDR1 reads SGHAT; CDR2 reads FQDESV (reference sequence). CDR3 length: 13 amino acids. The CDR3 DNA follows: TGTGCCAGCAGGCGGGTCTCGGGGGATGAGCAGTTCTTC. It is translated as CASRRVSGDEQFF.

The V call is TRBV5-1, the J call TRBJ2-3; 10 bases line up with TRBD1. Losses at the gene ends were 2 bases for V and 4 bases for J; bases not matched to a gene: 4. The V gene's germline CDR1 is SGHRS and CDR2 YFSETQ. The CDR3 is 15 residues long. CDR3 residues: CASSFQGTGADTQYF. CDR3 coding DNA: TGCGCCAGCAGCTTTCAAGGGACAGGGGCAGATACGCAGTATTTT.

The chain combines TRBV25-1 with TRBJ2-2, with 8 bases lining up with TRBD1. Germline CDR1 and CDR2: MGHDK and SYGVNS. The CDR3 spans 15 residues. Trimming took 7 bases from V and 0 from J; bases not matched to a gene: 4. CDR3 nucleotides: TGTGCCAGCACCCGGGACAGGACGAACACCGGGGAGCTGTTTTTT. Amino acids: CASTRDRTNTGELFF.

Only one count was recorded for this clone. The chain uses TRBV13 and TRBJ1-5; D possibly corresponds to TRBD1 (6 bases). The V gene lost 0 bases and the J gene lost 3 bases, with 9 bases spanning the gap. Per the germline V gene, CDR1 is PRHDT and CDR2 is FYEKMQ (reference sequence). The CDR3 covers 15 residues. Written as DNA, the CDR3 is TGTGCCAGCAGCTTAGGGAGGGGGAACAATCAGCCCCAGCATTTT. It codes for CASSLGRGNNQPQHF.

The CDR3 sequence: CASRGAIQETQYF. In DNA form, the CDR3 reads TGTGCCAGTCGGGGGGCAATACAAGAGACCCAGTACTTC. The chain employs TRBV11-2 and TRBJ2-5; perhaps TRBD2 as D (7 bases). Germline CDR1 and CDR2: SGHAT and FQNNGV. Trimming took off 9 bases at V and 2 bases at J, with 13 bases between the two ends. The CDR3 loop spans 13 amino acids.

V is TRBV28 and J is TRBJ2-2, with a tentative D call TRBD2 (5 bases). The CDR3 runs to 17 residues. The V and J ends lost 5 bases and 1 base respectively, with 17 bases between them. CDR1 is MDHEN and CDR2 is SYDVKM in the germline V gene. The CDR3 is CASSPTPGLKNTGELFF. CDR3 sequence (DNA): TGTGCCAGCAGTCCGACCCCTGGACTGAAGAACACCGGGGAGCTGTTTTTT.

DNA for the CDR3: TGTGCCAGCAGCCAGCGTGGGAGGGGGGGCTATGGCTACACCTTC. It specifies CASSQRGRGGYGYTF. The rearrangement joins TRBV27 to TRBJ1-2, with D possibly TRBD1 on 6 matching bases. Germline V gives CDR1 MNHEY, CDR2 SMNVEV (reference sequence). The V end lost 6 bases, the J end lost 4 bases, and 18 bases lay between the germline ends. This CDR3 has 15 residues.

This chain uses TRBV7-2 with TRBJ2-1; 10 bases match TRBD2. Trimming took 1 base from V and 4 from J; bases not matched to a gene: 7. CDR1 is SGHTA, CDR2 FQGNSA, per germline. This CDR3 comprises 17 residues. CDR3 region: CASSLVLAGEIYNEQFF. CDR3 nucleotides: TGTGCCAGCAGCTTAGTCCTAGCGGGGGAAATATACAATGAGCAGTTCTTC. The whole variable domain, filled in from reference TRBV7-2 and TRBJ2-1, reads GAGVSQSPSNKVTEKGKDVELRCDPISGHTALYWYRQSLGQGLEFLIYFQGNSAPDKSGLPSDRFSAERTGGSVSTLTIQRTQQEDSAVYLCASSLVLAGEIYNEQFFGPGTRLTVL.

V is TRBV7-2 and J is TRBJ1-2, with 7 bases fitting TRBD1. This CDR3 region has 16 residues. The ends lost 5 bases at V and 2 bases at J; junction bases unmatched: 11. Germline V gene sequence: CDR1 SGHTA, CDR2 FQGNSA. In DNA, the CDR3 is TGTGCCAGCAGCCCACGATCCGGGACAGTGAACTATGGCTACACCTTC. Translating it yields CASSPRSGTVNYGYTF.

This clone is a singleton in its sample. The chain is built from TRBV5-1 and TRBJ1-1; 7 nucleotides match TRBD1. The CDR3 length is 14 residues. V shed 4 bases, J shed 1 base, and the junction held 4 bases outside the gene matches. CDR1 is SGHRS, CDR2 YFSETQ, per germline. Written as DNA, the CDR3 is TGCGCCAGCAGCGACGGACAGGCGAACACTGAAGCTTTCTTT. As protein: CASSDGQANTEAFF.

The chain is built from TRBV11-3 and TRBJ2-2, with TRBD1 identical over 7 bases. Trimming removed 1 base from V and 6 bases from J; junction bases left unmatched: 2. The CDR3 spans 14 residues. Germline CDR1 is SGHNT and CDR2 is YENEEA. In nucleotides, the CDR3 is TGTGCCAGCAGCTTAGGACAGGGCTCCGGGGAGCTGTTTTTT. Its protein is CASSLGQGSGELFF. Looking up the rest from reference TRBV11-3 and TRBJ2-2 gives the full variable domain: EAGVVQSPRYKIIEKKQPVAFWCNPISGHNTLYWYLQNLGQGPELLIRYENEEAVDDSQLPKDRFSAERLKGVDSTLKIQPAELGDSAVYLCASSLGQGSGELFFGEGSRLTVL.

This chain joins TRBV9 and TRBJ2-3; D is unresolved. The CDR3 spans 14 residues. Trimming took 0 bases from V and 6 from J, leaving 11 bases between them. Looked up from germline, CDR1 is SGDLS and CDR2 is YYNGEE. As DNA, the CDR3 is TGTGCCAGCAGCGTAGTCCCGGGTGGGGATACGCAGTATTTT. Protein product: CASSVVPGGDTQYF.

The chain uses TRBV6-5 and TRBJ2-1, with TRBD1 identical over 8 bases. The V gene's germline CDR1 is MNHEY and CDR2 SVGAGI. This CDR3 has 15 amino acids. V was pared by 5 bases and J by 5 bases, with 8 bases of the junction left unmatched. In DNA, the CDR3 is TGTGCCAGCAGTCCGAGACAGGGGTACGACAATGAGCAGTTCTTC. As protein: CASSPRQGYDNEQFF.

This chain joins TRBV5-1 and TRBJ1-1, with 8 nucleotides matching TRBD1. This CDR3 is built from 16 residues. The J segment lost 7 bases and the V segment lost 4 bases, leaving 15 bases of the junction unmatched. In germline, CDR1 is SGHRS, CDR2 YFSETQ. The CDR3 here is CASSRAPNRGTNEAFF. The CDR3 DNA follows: TGCGCCAGCAGCAGGGCCCCCAACAGGGGGACCAATGAAGCTTTCTTT.

The chain couples TRBV7-2 to TRBJ1-1, with D tentatively TRBD1 (5 bases). With 2 bases removed from V and 5 bases from J, the gap between germline ends came to 12 bases. From germline, CDR1 is SGHTA and CDR2 FQGNSA. The CDR3 is 14 amino acids. In nucleotides, the CDR3 is TGTGCCAGCAGCTTACGCAGGGCGGGGACTGAAGCTTTCTTT. Amino acids: CASSLRRAGTEAFF.

This chain links TRBV11-2 with TRBJ1-2, with no clear D. CDR1 and CDR2 (germline): SGHAT, FQNNGV. The CDR3 covers 13 residues. Trimming stripped 2 bases from V and 8 bases from J, with 12 bases between. This chain's CDR3 is CASSLTPPGGYTF. The CDR3 nucleotides are TGTGCCAGCAGCTTAACCCCTCCCGGGGGCTACACCTTC.